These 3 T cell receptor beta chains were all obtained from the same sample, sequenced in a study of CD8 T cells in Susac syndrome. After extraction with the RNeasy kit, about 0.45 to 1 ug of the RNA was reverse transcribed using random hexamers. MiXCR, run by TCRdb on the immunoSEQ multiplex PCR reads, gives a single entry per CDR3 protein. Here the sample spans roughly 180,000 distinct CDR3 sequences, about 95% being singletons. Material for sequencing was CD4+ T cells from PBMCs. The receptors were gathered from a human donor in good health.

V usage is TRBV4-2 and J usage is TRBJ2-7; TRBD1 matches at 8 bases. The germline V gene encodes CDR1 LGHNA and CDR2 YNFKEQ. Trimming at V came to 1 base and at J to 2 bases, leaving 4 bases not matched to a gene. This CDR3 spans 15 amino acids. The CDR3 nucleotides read TGTGCCAGCAGCCAAGTTCTGGACAGGGCCTACGAGCAGTACTTC. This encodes CASSQVLDRAYEQYF.

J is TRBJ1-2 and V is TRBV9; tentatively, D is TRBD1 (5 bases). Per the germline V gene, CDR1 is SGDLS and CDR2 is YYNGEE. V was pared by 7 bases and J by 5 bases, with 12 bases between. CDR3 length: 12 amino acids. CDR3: CASGRVEYGYTF. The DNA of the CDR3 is TGTGCCAGCGGCAGGGTGGAGTATGGCTACACCTTC.

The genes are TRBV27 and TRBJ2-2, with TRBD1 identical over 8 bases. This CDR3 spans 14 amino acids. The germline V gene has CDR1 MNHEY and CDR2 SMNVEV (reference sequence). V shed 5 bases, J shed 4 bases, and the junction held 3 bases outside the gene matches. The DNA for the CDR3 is TGTGCCAGCAGTAGGGGACAGGCCACCGGGGAGCTGTTTTTT. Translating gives CASSRGQATGELFF.